This T cell receptor beta chain comes out of a study of Ad26.COV2.S vaccination and SARS-CoV-2 variants. This clone was found a few times. The data were produced by immunoSEQ multiplex PCR, yet TCRdb's version contains in-frame clones alone and is incomplete. The sample carries fewer than 400,000 clones, 89% recorded once. Treatment reported: some 20 received Ad26.COV2.S at low or high dose, single or two shots; 5 received placebo; per-sample allocation not given. Sampling occurred on day 63 after the first vaccine or placebo injection. The CDR3 runs to 13 residues. Trimming cost V 0 bases and J 12 bases, with 11 bases left between them. Germline V gene sequence: CDR1 KGHDR, CDR2 SFDVKD.

The sample was peripheral blood, taken in a trial of Ad26.COV2.S vaccine versus placebo. The receptor was isolated from a person between 18 and 59 years old who received the Ad26.COV2.S COVID-19 vaccine or a placebo. The V gene is TRBV24-1, the J gene TRBJ2-1, with a possible D match to TRBD2 (5 bases). CDR3 residues: CATSDLRSGGQFF. The CDR3 nucleotides are TGTGCCACCAGTGATTTGAGAAGCGGAGGGCAGTTCTTC.